This T cell receptor beta chain came from a study of blood T cell repertoires in COVID-19. Generated by immunoSEQ multiplex PCR, the TCRdb table keeps only in-frame clones and is missing some. Seen here are roughly 100,000 clones, 81% observed once, and the top ten hold around 4%. The source of this sequence is a man between 60 and 75 years old with acute or convalescent COVID-19. The sample was peripheral blood.

The CDR3 sequence is CASKLAGQETQYF. CDR3 in DNA: TGTGCCAGCAAGCTAGCGGGCCAAGAGACCCAGTACTTC. This rearrangement joins TRBV7-8 to TRBJ2-5; 8 nucleotides align to TRBD2. Germline assignment: CDR1 SGHVS and CDR2 FQNEAQ. The CDR3 has 13 residues. V lost 7 bases and J lost 1; bases outside the gene matches: 2.